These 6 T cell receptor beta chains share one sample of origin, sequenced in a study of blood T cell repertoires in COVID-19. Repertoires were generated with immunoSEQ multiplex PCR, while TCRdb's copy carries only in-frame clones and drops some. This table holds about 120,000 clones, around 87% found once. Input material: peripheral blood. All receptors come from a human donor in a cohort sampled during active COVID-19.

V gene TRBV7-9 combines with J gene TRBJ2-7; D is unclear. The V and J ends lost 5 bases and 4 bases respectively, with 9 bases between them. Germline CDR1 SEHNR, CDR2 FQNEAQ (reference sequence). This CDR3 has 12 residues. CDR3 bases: TGTGCCAGCAGCCTTACCCGGTACGAGCAGTACTTC. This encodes CASSLTRYEQYF.

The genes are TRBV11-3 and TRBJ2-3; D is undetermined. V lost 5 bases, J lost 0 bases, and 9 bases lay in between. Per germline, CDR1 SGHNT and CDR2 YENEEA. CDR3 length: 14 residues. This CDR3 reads CASSRVSSTDTQYF. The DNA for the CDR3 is TGTGCCAGCAGCCGGGTCAGTAGCACAGATACGCAGTATTTT.

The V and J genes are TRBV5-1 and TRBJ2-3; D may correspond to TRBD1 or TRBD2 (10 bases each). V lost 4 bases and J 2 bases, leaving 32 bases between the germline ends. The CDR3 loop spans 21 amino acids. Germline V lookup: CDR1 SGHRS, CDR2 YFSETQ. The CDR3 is CASSASTGGTGAGGSTDTQYF. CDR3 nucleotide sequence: TGCGCCAGCAGCGCCTCGACAGGGGGCACCGGAGCGGGAGGGTCCACAGATACGCAGTATTTT.

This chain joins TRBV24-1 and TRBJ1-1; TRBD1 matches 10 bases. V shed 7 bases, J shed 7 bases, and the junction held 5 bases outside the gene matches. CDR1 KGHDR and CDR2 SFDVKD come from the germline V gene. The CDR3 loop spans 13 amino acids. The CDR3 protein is CATRTGTGVEAFF. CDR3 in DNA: TGTGCCACCAGAACCGGGACAGGGGTTGAAGCTTTCTTT.

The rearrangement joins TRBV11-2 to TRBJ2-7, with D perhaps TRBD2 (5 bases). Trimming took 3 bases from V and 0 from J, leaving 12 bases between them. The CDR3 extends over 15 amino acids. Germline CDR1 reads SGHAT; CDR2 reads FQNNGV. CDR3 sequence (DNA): TGTGCCAGCAGCTTCATTAGCGTTAGCTCCTACGAGCAGTACTTC. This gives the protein CASSFISVSSYEQYF.

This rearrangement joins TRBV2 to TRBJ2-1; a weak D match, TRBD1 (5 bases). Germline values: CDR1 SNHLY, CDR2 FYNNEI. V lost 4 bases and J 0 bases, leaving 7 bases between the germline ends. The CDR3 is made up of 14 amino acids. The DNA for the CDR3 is TGTGCCAGCAGTGGACAGCGCTCCTACAATGAGCAGTTCTTC. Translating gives CASSGQRSYNEQFF. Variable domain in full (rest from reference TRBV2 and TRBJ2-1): EPEVTQTPSHQVTQMGQEVILRCVPISNHLYFYWYRQILGQKVEFLVSFYNNEISEKSEIFDDQFSVERPDGSNFTLKIRSTKLEDSAMYFCASSGQRSYNEQFFGPGTRLTVL.